The 3 T cell receptor beta chains reported below all come from one sample, sequenced in a study of T cell responses to AZD1222 COVID-19 vaccine. Sequenced by immunoSEQ multiplex PCR; TCRdb stores in-frame clones only, minus some. Here the sample spans more than 100,000 clones, approximately 90% being singletons. The sample consisted of peripheral blood, taken on day 0 of AZD1222 vaccination. The receptors stem from an adult in good health.

V usage is TRBV2 and J usage is TRBJ1-4; 7 bases fit TRBD1. The ends lost 6 bases at V and 5 bases at J; junction bases unmatched: 9. This CDR3 has 15 amino acids. CDR1 is SNHLY and CDR2 is FYNNEI in the germline V gene. CDR3 amino acids: CASSVGTARNEKLFF. The CDR3 DNA sequence: TGTGCCAGCAGCGTTGGGACAGCCCGAAATGAAAAACTGTTTTTT.

This clone was observed a handful of times. The chain carries TRBV29-1 and TRBJ1-1; D unclear. Germline V gene lookup returns CDR1 SQVTM and CDR2 ANQGSEA. Trimming left V 7 bases short and J 0 bases short, with 6 bases between. CDR3 size: 11 residues. The DNA of the CDR3 is TGCAGCGCTTCAGTGAACACTGAAGCTTTCTTT. It is translated as CSASVNTEAFF.

The chain uses TRBV9 and TRBJ2-1; D unresolved. Trimming took off 1 base at V and 0 bases at J, with 11 bases between the two ends. The CDR3 has 16 amino acids. Germline CDR1 SGDLS, CDR2 YYNGEE. This chain's CDR3 is CASSVRGTGSYNEQFF. CDR3 coding DNA: TGTGCCAGCAGCGTACGCGGCACGGGCTCCTACAATGAGCAGTTCTTC.